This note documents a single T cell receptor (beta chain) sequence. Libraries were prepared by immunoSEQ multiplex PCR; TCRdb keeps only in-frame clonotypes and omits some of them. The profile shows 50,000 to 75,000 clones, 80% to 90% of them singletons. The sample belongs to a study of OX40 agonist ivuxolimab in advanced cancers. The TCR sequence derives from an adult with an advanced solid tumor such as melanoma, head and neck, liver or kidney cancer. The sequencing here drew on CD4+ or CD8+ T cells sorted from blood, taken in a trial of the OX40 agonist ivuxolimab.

As DNA, the CDR3 is TGTGCCAGTAGCCGGGCCGTCGACTACGAGCAGTACTTC. It codes for CASSRAVDYEQYF. The chain has TRBV19 and TRBJ2-7; D remains ambiguous. The CDR3 sequence is 13 residues long. Deletions cut 6 bases from V and 3 bases from J, with 12 bases between. CDR1 and CDR2 from the germline V gene are LNHDA and SQIVND (reference sequence).